This T cell receptor (beta chain) was sequenced in a study of T cells in Graves' hyperthyroidism and ophthalmopathy. Findings of the study overall: Blood also contained most expanded thyroid clonotypes above 0.001. In simple terms, a model built on 13 V-J features told ophthalmopathy apart from stable hyperthyroidism.

Points on this clonotype: What it binds is not known.

CDR3 length: 15 amino acids. Germline V gene lookup returns CDR1 MNHNS and CDR2 SASEGT. Trimming pared 6 bases from V and 8 bases from J, leaving 20 bases between. From RNA transcripts, TCR beta CDR3 regions were amplified. The HTBI set primed first-round TCR CDR3 RT-PCR. Each CDR3 protein gets one entry after TCRdb re-called the multiplex PCR reads with MiXCR. The sample gives approximately 740,000 distinct CDR3 sequences, around 15% of which show up once; around 9.6% is in the top ten. Diagnoses were established using clinical symptoms, serum thyroxine and TRAb, thyroid ultrasound and orbital computed tomography. The PBMCs studied were ones that came from roughly 9.4 ml fresh peripheral blood.

The TCR originated in a woman aged 18-30 years with Graves' hyperthyroidism. J is TRBJ2-4 and V is TRBV6-1; a weak D match, TRBD2 (5 bases). The sequencing sample was made of blood. CDR3 protein: CASRAYKGLAHIQYF. CDR3 in DNA: TGTGCCAGCAGAGCCTACAAAGGGTTAGCGCACATTCAGTACTTC.